The T cell receptor beta chain under discussion was sequenced for a study of T cells in Graves' hyperthyroidism and ophthalmopathy (dated by TCRdb to between 2017 and 2020). The study in broad terms: Peripheral blood was collected at initial diagnosis, before any treatment. Prospective prediction of ophthalmopathy was tested in an independent validation cohort of 18 hyperthyroidism patients and approximately 17 patients who later progressed to ophthalmopathy. Once sampling was done, hyperthyroidism patients were given methimazole at a starting dose of 30 mg daily, whereas ophthalmopathy patients were given high-dose intravenous methylprednisolone. In addition, the study compared T-cell repertoires in thyroid tissue and in blood from five or six Graves' hyperthyroidism patients. A discovery cohort of 95 to 100 patients, approximately 45 with Graves' ophthalmopathy and 55 to 60 with stable Graves' hyperthyroidism, was used to find distinguishing TCR V-J signatures. TCR Vbeta CDR3 sequencing of some 140 peripheral blood samples (over 40 ophthalmopathy, about 80 hyperthyroidism and some 17 progressor patients) is reported in the paper. The roughly 91 discovery patients were randomly divided into training and test sets at a 7:3 ratio.

A patient counted as having stable Graves' hyperthyroidism if no progression to ophthalmopathy occurred over 18 months of follow-up. The hyperthyroidism patients were between 18 and 65 years old and newly diagnosed, with a disease duration of less than 2 months. The study excluded patients with uncontrolled infections, other autoimmune diseases, pregnancy or lactation. Diagnoses were established on the basis of clinical symptoms, serum thyroxine and TRAb, thyroid ultrasound, and orbital computed tomography. Ficoll-Paque density gradient centrifugation was used to isolate PBMCs from about 10 ml of fresh peripheral blood. Trizol reagent was used to extract total RNA, and RNA quality was then checked on an Agilent 2100 Bioanalyzer. V and J are trimmed by 3 bases and 9 bases, and the gene matches miss 8 bases of the junction. The CDR1 and CDR2 encoded by the germline V gene are SNHLY and FYNNEI. The CDR3 sequence holds 15 residues, the cysteine and phenylalanine included. Only the CDR3 part of the read is kept: 45 bases, read in frame from the first base.

The TCR beta CDR3 regions were amplified from the RNA transcripts. For the first round of RT-PCR on the TCR CDR3, the HTBI primer set was used together with the Qiagen OneStep RT-PCR kit. The libraries were constructed in a second round of multiplex PCR and then size-selected and purified. Paired-end sequencing of the libraries was performed with 100 bp reads on an Illumina HiSeq2000. For the original study's pipeline: SOAPnuke was used to process the raw data, throwing out any read that contained adapters or uncalled bases, had a mean Phred below 15, or lacked an exact constant-primer or identifier match. COPE v1.2.5 was used to merge the high-quality paired reads, and each unique nucleotide sequence was defined as a clonotype. MiTCR v1.1 was used to align the clonotypes against IMGT TRBV, TRBD and TRBJ reference segments. Analysis was restricted to V-J combinations with a frequency above 0.0001, which covered roughly 99% of repertoires. The TCS score was defined as F50 (clonal expansion) divided by E x V (chaos), with BLOSUM62-based TCRdist calculated between CDR3 peptides within each V-J. Welch's t-statistics and random forest reduced 500 to 550 V-J features to about 13, which were used in a naive Bayes classifier (R e1071). In-frame beta chains were kept once TCRdb had trimmed the public reads at Q25 with fastp and called clones with MiXCR. CDR3 protein sequences are deduplicated, and each keeps its most common genes and DNA. The V and J calls were not made by the authors but by TCRdb's processing. This sample lists over 150,000 distinct CDR3 sequences; around 16% were detected once. Roughly 49% of the sample is held by the ten biggest clonotypes.

Broader findings and caveats from the paper: Most expanded thyroid clonotypes (frequency above 0.001) were also found in blood, which suggests that blood repertoires may mirror thyroid immune responses. Sample size was not statistically predetermined, and blinding of investigators to group allocation was not performed. In validation, the model predicted progression to ophthalmopathy a median of around 6.5 months before onset, with over 55% sensitivity and around 76% specificity. In cross-validation, a model built on a 13 V-J signature told ophthalmopathy apart from stable hyperthyroidism with approximately 90% sensitivity and 81% to 82% specificity, and in testing the same model reached 80%/75%.

This clonotype was found many times. Its target antigen remains unknown. No much larger clonotype is one base removed from it; base qualities were not supplied. Sample: blood. Recombination linked TRBV2 to TRBJ1-6, and 7 junction bases match TRBD1. The origin of this receptor is a woman aged 45-59 years with Graves' hyperthyroidism. The base sequence is TGTGCCAGCAGTGATACTCAGGGGGATTTTTCACCCCTCCACTTT. It is translated as CASSDTQGDFSPLHF.